These T cell receptor beta chains were read from a single sample in a study of blood T cell repertoires in COVID-19. Method: immunoSEQ multiplex PCR; TCRdb's copy keeps in-frame clones and lacks some. The table has over 150,000 clones, approximately 80% seen once. The sample taken for sequencing was peripheral blood. All receptors come from a human donor in a cohort sampled during active COVID-19. The CDR3 runs from the conserved cysteine through the conserved F or W. Each record gives: J gene, clone size, V gene, D gene, CDR3 DNA, CDR3 protein. A D gene is named only where the DNA matches it firmly. Size values are once, few and many counts, or a class for expanded clones, and some rows have none.

J: TRBJ2-1; size: .; V: TRBV5-1; D: TRBD1; DNA: TGCGCCAGCAGCTTGGCCGGGACAGGGGTCGGTGAGCAGTTCTTC; CDR3: CASSLAGTGVGEQFF
J: TRBJ2-7; size: .; V: TRBV5-1; D: .; DNA: TGCGCCAGCAGTAGTCAGGGGAGGGGTGAGCAGTACTTC; CDR3: CASSSQGRGEQYF
J: TRBJ2-6; size: few; V: TRBV6-6; D: .; DNA: TGTGCCAGCGAGGCCCGACAGGTATCTGGGGCCAACGTCCTGACTTTC; CDR3: CASEARQVSGANVLTF
J: TRBJ2-7; size: .; V: TRBV7-9; D: TRBD1; DNA: TGTGCCAGCAGCAAACAGGGGGAAAAGTACTTC; CDR3: CASSKQGEKYF
J: TRBJ1-6; size: .; V: TRBV5-1; D: TRBD1; DNA: TGCGCCCCCAGGAGGGACAGGAGTCTTCGATCACCCCTCCACTTT; CDR3: CAPRRDRSLRSPLHF
J: TRBJ1-4; size: .; V: TRBV10-1; D: .; DNA: TGCGCCAGCAGCGCAGGCGATGATGAAAAACTGTTTTTT; CDR3: CASSAGDDEKLFF
J: TRBJ2-7; size: .; V: TRBV7-6; D: TRBD1; DNA: TGTGCCAGCAGTTCAAGGGTGGACAGGGGGTACGAGCAGTACTTC; CDR3: CASSSRVDRGYEQYF
J: TRBJ2-1; size: .; V: TRBV27; D: TRBD2; DNA: TGTGCCAGCAAGGGACTAGCGGATGAGCAGTTCTTC; CDR3: CASKGLADEQFF
J: TRBJ2-7; size: .; V: TRBV5-6; D: TRBD1; DNA: TGTGCCAGCAGCCCCGGGACAGGGGGCTCCTACGAGCAGTACTTC; CDR3: CASSPGTGGSYEQYF
J: TRBJ1-2; size: .; V: TRBV3-1/TRBV3-2; D: .; DNA: TGTGCCAGCAGCCAAGGTACAGGGGGCTACACCTTC; CDR3: CASSQGTGGYTF
J: TRBJ1-2; size: .; V: TRBV27; D: .; DNA: TGTGCCAGCAGTTTATCCCAGACGGGGAACTATGGCTACACCTTC; CDR3: CASSLSQTGNYGYTF
J: TRBJ2-1; size: .; V: TRBV6-5; D: TRBD2; DNA: TGTGCCAGCAGGGCTAGCGGGGAGCGCAATGAGCAGTTCTTC; CDR3: CASRASGERNEQFF